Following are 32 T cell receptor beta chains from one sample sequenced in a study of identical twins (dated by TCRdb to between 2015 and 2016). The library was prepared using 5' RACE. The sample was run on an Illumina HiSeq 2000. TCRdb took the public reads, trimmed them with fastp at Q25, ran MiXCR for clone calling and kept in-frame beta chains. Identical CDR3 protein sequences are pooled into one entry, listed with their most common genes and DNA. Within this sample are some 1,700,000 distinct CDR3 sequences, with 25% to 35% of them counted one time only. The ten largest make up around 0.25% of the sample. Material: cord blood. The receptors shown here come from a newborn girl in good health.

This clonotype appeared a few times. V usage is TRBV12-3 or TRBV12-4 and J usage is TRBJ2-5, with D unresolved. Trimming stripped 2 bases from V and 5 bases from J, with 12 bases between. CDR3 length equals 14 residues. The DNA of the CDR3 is TGTGCCAGCAGTTTATGGGTCCACGGGGAGACCCAGTACTTC. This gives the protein CASSLWVHGETQYF.

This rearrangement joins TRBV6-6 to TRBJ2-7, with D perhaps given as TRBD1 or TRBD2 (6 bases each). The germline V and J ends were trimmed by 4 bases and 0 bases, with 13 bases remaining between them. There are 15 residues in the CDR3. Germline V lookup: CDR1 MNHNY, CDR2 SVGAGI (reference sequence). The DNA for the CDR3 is TGTGCCAGCAGTTGGGGACTGGACAGCTCCTACGAGCAGTACTTC. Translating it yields CASSWGLDSSYEQYF.

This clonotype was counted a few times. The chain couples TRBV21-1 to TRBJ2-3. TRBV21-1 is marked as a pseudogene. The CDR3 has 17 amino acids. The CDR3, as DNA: TGTGCCAGCAGCAAAGCGCGATGCACTTATAGCACAGATACGCAGTATTTT. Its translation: CASSKARCTYSTDTQYF.

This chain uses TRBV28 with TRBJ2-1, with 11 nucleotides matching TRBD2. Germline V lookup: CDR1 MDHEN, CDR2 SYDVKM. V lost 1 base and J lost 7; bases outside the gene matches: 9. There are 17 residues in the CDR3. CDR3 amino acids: CASSLSVAGGPLNEQFF. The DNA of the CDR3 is TGTGCCAGCAGTTTATCAGTAGCGGGAGGGCCGTTGAATGAGCAGTTCTTC.

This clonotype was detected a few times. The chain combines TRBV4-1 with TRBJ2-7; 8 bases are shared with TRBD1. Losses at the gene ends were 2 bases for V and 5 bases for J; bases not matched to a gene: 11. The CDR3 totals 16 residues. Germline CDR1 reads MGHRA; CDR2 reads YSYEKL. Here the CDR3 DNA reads TGCGCCAGCAGCCAATGGCGCTGGACAGGGCTGGACGAGCAGTACTTC. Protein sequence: CASSQWRWTGLDEQYF.

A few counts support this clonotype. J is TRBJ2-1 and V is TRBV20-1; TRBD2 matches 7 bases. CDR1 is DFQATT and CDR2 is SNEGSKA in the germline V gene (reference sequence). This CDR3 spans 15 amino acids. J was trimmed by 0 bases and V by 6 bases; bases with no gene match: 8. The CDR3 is CSAPLAAVSYNEQFF. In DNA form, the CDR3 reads TGCAGTGCCCCGCTAGCGGCCGTCTCCTACAATGAGCAGTTCTTC.

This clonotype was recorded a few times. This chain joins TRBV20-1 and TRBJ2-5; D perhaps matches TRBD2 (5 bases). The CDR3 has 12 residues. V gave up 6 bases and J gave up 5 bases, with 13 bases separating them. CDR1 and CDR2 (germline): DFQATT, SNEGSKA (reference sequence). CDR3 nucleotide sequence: TGCAGTGCCACCCTAGCTGTGGAGACCCAGTACTTC. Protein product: CSATLAVETQYF.

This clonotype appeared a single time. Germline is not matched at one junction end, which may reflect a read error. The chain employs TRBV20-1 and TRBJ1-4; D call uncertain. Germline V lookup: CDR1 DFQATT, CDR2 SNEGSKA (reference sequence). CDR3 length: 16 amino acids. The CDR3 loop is CSARDNKGMANGKLFF. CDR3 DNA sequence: TGCAGTGCTAGAGATAATAAAGGGATGGCTAATGGAAAACTGTTTTTT.

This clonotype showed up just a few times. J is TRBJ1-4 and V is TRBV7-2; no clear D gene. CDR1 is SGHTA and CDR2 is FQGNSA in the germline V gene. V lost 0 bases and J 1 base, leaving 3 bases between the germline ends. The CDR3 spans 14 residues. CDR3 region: CASSLAITNEKLFF. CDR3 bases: TGTGCCAGCAGCTTAGCCATAACTAATGAAAAACTGTTTTTT. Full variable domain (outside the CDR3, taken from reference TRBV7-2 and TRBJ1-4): GAGVSQSPSNKVTEKGKDVELRCDPISGHTALYWYRQSLGQGLEFLIYFQGNSAPDKSGLPSDRFSAERTGGSVSTLTIQRTQQEDSAVYLCASSLAITNEKLFFGSGTQLSVL.

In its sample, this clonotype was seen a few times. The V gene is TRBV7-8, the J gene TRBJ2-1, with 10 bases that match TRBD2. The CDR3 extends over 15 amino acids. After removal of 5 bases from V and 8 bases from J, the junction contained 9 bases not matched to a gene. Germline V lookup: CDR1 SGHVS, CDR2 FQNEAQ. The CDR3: CASSPSGGALYEQFF. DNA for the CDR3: TGTGCCAGCAGCCCGAGCGGGGGGGCCCTTTATGAGCAGTTCTTC. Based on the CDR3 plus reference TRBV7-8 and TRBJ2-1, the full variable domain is GAGVSQSPRYKVAKRGQDVALRCDPISGHVSLFWYQQALGQGPEFLTYFQNEAQLDKSGLPSDRFFAERPEGSVSTLKIQRTQQEDSAVYLCASSPSGGALYEQFFGPGTRLTVL.

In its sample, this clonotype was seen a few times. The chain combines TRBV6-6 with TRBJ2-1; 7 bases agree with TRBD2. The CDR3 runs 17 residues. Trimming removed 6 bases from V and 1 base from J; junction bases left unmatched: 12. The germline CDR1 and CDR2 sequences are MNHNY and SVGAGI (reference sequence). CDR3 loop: CASRHQSGVGSYNEQFF. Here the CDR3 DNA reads TGTGCCAGCAGGCATCAGAGCGGGGTTGGTTCCTACAATGAGCAGTTCTTC.

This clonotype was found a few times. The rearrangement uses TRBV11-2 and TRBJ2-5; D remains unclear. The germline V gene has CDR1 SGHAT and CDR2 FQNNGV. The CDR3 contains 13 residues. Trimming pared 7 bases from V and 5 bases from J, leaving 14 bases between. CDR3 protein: CASTKGMPETQYF. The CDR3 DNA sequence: TGTGCCAGCACCAAAGGGATGCCTGAGACCCAGTACTTC.

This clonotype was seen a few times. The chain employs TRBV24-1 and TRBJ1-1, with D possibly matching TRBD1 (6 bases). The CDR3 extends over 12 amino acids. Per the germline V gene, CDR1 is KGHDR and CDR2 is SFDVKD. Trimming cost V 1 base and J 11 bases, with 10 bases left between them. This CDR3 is CATSDFWGGAFF. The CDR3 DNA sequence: TGTGCCACCAGTGATTTCTGGGGGGGCGCTTTCTTT.

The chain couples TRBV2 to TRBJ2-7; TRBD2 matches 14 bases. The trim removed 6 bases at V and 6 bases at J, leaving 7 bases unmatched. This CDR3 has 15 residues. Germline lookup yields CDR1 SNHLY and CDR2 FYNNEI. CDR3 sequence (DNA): TGTGCCAGCAGAATGGGACTAGCGGGAGCGTGCGAGCAGTACTTC. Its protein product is CASRMGLAGACEQYF.

The CDR3 nucleotides read TGTGCCAGCAGCCAAGATCGGGCTAGCGGGGGCGGGGAGCTGTTTTTT. Its protein product is CASSQDRASGGGELFF. The rearrangement links TRBV4-2 to TRBJ2-2; 10 bases agree with TRBD2. In germline, CDR1 is LGHNA, CDR2 YNFKEQ. V lost 0 bases, J lost 7 bases, and 5 bases stayed unmatched. This CDR3 has 16 amino acids.

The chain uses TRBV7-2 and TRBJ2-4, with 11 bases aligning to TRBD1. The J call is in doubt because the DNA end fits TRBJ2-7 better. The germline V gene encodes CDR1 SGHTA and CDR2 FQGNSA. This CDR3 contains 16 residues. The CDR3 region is CASSLAGTGGAYEQYF. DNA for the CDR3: TGTGCCAGCAGCTTAGCCGGGACAGGGGGGGCCTACGAGCAGTACTTC.

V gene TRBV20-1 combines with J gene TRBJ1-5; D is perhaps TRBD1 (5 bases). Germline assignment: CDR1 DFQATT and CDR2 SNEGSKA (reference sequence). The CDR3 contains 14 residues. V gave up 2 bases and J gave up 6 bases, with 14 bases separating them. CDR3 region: CSARQGGTGQPQHF. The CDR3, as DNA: TGCAGTGCTAGACAGGGCGGAACGGGTCAGCCCCAGCATTTT.

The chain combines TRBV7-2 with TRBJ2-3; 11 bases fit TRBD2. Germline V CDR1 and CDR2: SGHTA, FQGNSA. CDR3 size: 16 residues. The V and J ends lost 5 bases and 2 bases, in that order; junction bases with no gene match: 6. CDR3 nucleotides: TGTGCCAGCAGCACCCGACTAGCGGGGTACACAGATACGCAGTATTTT. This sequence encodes CASSTRLAGYTDTQYF.

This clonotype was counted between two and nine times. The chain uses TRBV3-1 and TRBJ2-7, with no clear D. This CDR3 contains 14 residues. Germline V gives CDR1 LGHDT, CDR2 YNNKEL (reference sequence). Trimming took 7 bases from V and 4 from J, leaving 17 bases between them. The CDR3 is CASTGGLTDYEQYF. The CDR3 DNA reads TGTGCCAGCACCGGTGGCCTAACGGATTACGAGCAGTACTTC.

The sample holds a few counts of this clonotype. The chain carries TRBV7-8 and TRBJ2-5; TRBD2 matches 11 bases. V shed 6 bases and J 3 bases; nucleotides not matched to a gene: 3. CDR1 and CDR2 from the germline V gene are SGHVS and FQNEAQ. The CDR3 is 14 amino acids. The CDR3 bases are TGTGCCAGCAGACCGGGACTAGCGGAAGAGACCCAGTACTTC. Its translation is CASRPGLAEETQYF.

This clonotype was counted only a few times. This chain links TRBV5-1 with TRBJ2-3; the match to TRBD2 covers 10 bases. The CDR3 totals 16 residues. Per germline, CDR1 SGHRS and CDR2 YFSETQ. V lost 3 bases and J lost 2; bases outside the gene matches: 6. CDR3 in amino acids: CASSSLTSGSTDTQYF. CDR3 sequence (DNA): TGCGCCAGCAGCTCCTTGACTAGCGGGTCCACAGATACGCAGTATTTT.

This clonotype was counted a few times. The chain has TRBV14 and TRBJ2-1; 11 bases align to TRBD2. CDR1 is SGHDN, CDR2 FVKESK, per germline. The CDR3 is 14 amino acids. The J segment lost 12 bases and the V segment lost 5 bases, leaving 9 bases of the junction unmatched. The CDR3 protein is CASSETSGGTWQFF. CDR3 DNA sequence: TGTGCCAGCAGCGAAACTAGCGGGGGTACGTGGCAGTTCTTC.

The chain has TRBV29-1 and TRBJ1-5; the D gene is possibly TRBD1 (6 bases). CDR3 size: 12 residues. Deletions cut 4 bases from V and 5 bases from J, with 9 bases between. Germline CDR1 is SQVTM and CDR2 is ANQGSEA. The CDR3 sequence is CSVAGADQPQHF. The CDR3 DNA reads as TGCAGCGTTGCAGGGGCCGATCAGCCCCAGCATTTT.

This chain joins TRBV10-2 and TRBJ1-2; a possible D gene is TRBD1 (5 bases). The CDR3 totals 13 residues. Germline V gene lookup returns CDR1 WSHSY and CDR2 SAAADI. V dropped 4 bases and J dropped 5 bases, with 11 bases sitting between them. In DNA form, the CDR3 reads TGCGCCAGCAGTGGGGGCAACCGGTATGGCTACACCTTC. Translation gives CASSGGNRYGYTF.

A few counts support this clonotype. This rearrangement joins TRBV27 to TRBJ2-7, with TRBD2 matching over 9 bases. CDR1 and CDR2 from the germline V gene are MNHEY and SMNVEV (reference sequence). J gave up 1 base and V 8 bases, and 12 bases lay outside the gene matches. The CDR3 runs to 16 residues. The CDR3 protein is CASHSPGLAGSYEQYF. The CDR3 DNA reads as TGTGCCAGCCACTCTCCGGGGCTAGCGGGATCCTACGAGCAGTACTTC.

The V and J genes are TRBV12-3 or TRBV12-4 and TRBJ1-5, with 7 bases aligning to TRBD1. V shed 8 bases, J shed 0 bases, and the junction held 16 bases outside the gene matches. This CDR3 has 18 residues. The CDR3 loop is CASERQGVGSYSNQPQHF. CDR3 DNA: TGTGCCAGCGAACGACAGGGAGTGGGGTCTTATAGCAATCAGCCCCAGCATTTT.

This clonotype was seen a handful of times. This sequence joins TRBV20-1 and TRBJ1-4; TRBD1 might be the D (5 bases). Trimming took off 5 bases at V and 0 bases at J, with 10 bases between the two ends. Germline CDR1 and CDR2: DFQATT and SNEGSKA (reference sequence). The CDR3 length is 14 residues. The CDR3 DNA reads TGCAGTGCTCCCGGAGGGGCAACTAATGAAAAACTGTTTTTT. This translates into CSAPGGATNEKLFF.

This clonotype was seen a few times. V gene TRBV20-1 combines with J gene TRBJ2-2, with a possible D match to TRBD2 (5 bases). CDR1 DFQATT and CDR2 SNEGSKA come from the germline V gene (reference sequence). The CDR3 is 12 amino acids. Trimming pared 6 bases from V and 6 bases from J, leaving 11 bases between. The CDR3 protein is CSAPRGPGELFF. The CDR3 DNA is TGCAGTGCGCCCCGAGGGCCCGGGGAGCTGTTTTTT.

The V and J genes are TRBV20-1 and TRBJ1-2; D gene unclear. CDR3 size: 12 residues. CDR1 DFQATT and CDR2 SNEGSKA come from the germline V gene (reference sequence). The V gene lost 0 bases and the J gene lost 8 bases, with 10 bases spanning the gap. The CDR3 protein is CSARDLKAGYTF. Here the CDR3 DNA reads TGCAGTGCTAGAGATCTGAAGGCGGGCTACACCTTC.

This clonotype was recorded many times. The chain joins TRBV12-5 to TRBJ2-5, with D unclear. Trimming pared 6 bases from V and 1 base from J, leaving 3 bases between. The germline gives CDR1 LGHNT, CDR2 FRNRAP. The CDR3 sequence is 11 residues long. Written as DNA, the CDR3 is TGTGCTAGTGGGCGCCAAGAGACCCAGTACTTC. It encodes CASGRQETQYF.

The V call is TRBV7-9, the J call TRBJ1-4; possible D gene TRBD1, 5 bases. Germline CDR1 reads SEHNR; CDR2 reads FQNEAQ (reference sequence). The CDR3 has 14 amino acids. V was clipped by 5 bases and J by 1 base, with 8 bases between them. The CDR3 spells CASSRGQTNEKLFF. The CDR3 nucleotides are TGTGCCAGCAGCCGAGGACAAACTAATGAAAAACTGTTTTTT.

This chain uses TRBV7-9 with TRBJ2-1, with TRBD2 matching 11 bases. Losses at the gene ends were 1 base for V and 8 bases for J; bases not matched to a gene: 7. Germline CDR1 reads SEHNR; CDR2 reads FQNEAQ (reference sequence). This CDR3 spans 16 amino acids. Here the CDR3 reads CASSLGWTSGSDEQFF. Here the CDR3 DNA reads TGTGCCAGCAGCTTAGGTTGGACTAGCGGGTCGGATGAGCAGTTCTTC.